This T cell receptor beta chain was recorded in a study of blood T cell repertoires in COVID-19 (dated by TCRdb to 2018 to 2021). General notes on the study: Collaborator samples came from the United States, Italy and Spain and covered acute and convalescent phases of COVID-19. The material from the prospective study consisted of cDNA or gDNA derived from T cells, B-cell-depleted T cells, or PBMCs. Subjects who had been exposed to COVID-19, were actively infected with it, or had recovered from it provided the deeply sampled blood TCRbeta repertoires that made up the dataset. A freely available public database, intended as a resource for researchers studying the immune response to SARS-CoV-2, is where the repertoires were released. Samples came from the ongoing ImmuneRACE study (first 160 participants) plus 1,254 subjects from 6 global collaborators. The sample metadata nearly always contained a de-identified subject ID, COVID-19 status, age in years and sex. HLA class I and class II types, where available, came from metadata supplied by the sample provider rather than from assay-based typing. Paper-wide results and their limitations: The amount of clinical and demographic metadata varied by source and participant and was provided uncurated.

TCRbeta CDR3 regions were amplified from genomic DNA using the immunoSEQ Assay, a bias-controlled multiplex PCR. As for how the authors treated the data: The number of nucleated cells in each sample was estimated by amplification of reference gene primers within the assay. Sequence reads were collapsed and filtered to measure the absolute abundance of every unique TCRbeta CDR3 rearrangement. Productive Simpson clonality was computed per sample as the square root of Simpson's diversity index over productive rearrangements. Imported from immuneACCESS, the table was reduced by TCRdb to in-frame sequences with V and J called. These copies leave out some clones; in studies compared against another copy, an unresolved V gene accounts for under half, and the cause of the remainder is not known. V, J and clone size derive from that table, while D and trimming were established from the DNA sequence. Counted in this sample were some 700,000 clones; 80% to 90% of them appeared once. Approximately 0.25% of the sample rests with the top ten.

Concerning this clone itself: Its antigen has not been determined. One base away there is no much larger clone; base qualities are not given.

Each collaborating institution followed its own protocols to collect whole blood in K2EDTA tubes. For TCRbeta analysis, collaborator samples were shipped as frozen whole blood, as isolated PBMCs, or as DNA extracted from either sample type. V and J lose 0 bases and 0 bases, and a span of 9 bases separates them. The CDR3, cysteine through phenylalanine, is 15 amino acids long. Just CDR3 DNA is preserved here, 45 bases in frame from base 1. The germline V gene sets CDR1 to MGHRA and CDR2 to YSYEKL. The sequence came from a woman aged 18-35 years with acute or convalescent COVID-19. Sequencing input: peripheral blood. The rearrangement combines TRBV4-1 with TRBJ2-7; the D gene is not confidently resolved. The bases are TGCGCCAGCAGCCAAGAGATGAGTAGCTCCTACGAGCAGTACTTC. This codes for CASSQEMSSSYEQYF.